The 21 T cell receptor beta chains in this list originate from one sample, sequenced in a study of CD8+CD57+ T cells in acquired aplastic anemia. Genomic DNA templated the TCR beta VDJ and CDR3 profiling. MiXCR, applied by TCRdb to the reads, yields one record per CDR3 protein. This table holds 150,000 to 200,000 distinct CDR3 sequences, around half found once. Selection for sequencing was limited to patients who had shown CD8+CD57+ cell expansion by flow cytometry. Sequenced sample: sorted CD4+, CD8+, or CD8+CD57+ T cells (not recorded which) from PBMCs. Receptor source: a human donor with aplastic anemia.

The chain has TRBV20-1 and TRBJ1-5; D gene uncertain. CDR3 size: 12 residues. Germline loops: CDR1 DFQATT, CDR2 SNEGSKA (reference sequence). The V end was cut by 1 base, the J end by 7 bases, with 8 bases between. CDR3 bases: TGCAGTGCTAGAGTTGGCTCCCAGCCCCAGCATTTT. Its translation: CSARVGSQPQHF.

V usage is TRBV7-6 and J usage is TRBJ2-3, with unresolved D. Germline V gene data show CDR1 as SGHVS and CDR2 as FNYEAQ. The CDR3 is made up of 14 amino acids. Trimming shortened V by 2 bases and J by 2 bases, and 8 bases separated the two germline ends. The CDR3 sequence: CASSLRTDTDTQYF. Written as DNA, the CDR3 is TGTGCCAGCAGCTTAAGAACAGACACAGATACGCAGTATTTT.

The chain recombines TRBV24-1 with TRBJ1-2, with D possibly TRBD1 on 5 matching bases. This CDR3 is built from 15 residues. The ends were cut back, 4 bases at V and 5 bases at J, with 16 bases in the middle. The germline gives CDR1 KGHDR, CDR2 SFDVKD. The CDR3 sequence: CATSDSGTADYGYTF. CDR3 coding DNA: TGTGCCACCAGTGACTCCGGGACGGCGGATTATGGCTACACCTTC.

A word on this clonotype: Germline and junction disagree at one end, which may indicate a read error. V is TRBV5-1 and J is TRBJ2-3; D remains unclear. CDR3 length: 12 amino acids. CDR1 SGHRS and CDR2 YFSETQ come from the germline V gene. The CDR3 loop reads CASSLGTDTRYF. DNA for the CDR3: TGCGCCAGCAGCTTGGGCACAGATACGCGGTATTTT.

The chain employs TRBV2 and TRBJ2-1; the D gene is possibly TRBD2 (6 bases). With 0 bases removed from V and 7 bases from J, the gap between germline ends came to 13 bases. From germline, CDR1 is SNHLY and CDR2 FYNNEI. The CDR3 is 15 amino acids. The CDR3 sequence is CASSEALGGKNEQFF. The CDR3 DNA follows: TGTGCCAGCAGTGAAGCGCTCGGGGGTAAGAATGAGCAGTTCTTC.

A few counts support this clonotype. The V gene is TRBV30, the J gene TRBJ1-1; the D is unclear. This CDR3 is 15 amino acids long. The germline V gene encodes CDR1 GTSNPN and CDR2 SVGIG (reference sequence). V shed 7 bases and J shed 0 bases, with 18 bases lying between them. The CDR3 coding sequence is TGTGCCTTACTACGGACGGTACAAATGAACACTGAAGCTTTCTTT. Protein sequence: CALLRTVQMNTEAFF.

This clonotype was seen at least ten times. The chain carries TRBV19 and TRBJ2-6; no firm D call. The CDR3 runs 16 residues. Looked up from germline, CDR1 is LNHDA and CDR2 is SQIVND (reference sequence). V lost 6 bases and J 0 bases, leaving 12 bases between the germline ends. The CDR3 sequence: CASRGSFISGANVLTF. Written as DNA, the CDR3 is TGTGCCAGTAGGGGCAGTTTTATCTCTGGGGCCAACGTCCTGACTTTC.

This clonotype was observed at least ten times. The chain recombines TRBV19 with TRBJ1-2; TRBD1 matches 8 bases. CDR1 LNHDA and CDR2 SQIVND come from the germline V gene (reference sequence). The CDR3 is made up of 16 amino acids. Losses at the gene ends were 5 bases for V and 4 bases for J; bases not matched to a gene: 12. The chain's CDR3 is CASSPRTGLTLYGYTF. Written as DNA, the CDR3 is TGTGCCAGTAGTCCAAGGACAGGGTTGACCCTCTATGGCTACACCTTC.

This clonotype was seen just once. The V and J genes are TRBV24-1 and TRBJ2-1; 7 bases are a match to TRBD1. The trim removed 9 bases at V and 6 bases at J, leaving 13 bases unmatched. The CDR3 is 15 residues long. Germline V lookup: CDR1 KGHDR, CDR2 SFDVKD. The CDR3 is CATGASTGWVNEQFF. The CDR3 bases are TGTGCCACCGGTGCCTCGACAGGGTGGGTCAATGAGCAGTTCTTC.

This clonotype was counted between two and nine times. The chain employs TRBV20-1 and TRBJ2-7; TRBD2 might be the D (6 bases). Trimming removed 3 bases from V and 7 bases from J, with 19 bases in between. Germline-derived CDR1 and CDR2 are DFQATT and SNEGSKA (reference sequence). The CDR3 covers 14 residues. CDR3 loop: CSASSGTEAGEQYF. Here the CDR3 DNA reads TGCAGTGCTAGTTCCGGGACCGAGGCGGGGGAGCAGTACTTC.

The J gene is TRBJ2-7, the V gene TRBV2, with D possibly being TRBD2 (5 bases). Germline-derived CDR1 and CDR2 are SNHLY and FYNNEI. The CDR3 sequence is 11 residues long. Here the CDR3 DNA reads TGTGCGCTCGGGGACTCCTACGAGCAGTACTTC. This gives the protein CALGDSYEQYF.

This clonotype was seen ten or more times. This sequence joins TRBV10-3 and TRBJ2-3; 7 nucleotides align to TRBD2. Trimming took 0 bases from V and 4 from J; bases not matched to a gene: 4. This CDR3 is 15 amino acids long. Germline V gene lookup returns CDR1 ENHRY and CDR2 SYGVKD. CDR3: CAISESTSSADTQYF. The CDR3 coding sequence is TGTGCCATCAGTGAGTCGACTAGCTCAGCAGATACGCAGTATTTT.

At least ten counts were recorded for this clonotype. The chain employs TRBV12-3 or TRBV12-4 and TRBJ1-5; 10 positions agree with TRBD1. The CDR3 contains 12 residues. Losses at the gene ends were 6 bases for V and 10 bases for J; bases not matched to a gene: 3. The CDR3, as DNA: TGTGCCAGCAGATGGGACAGGGGACCCCAGCATTTT. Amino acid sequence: CASRWDRGPQHF.

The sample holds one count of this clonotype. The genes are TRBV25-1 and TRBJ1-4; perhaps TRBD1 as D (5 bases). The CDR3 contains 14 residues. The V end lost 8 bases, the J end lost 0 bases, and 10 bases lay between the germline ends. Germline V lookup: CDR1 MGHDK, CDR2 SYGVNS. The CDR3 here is CASQTVTTNEKLFF. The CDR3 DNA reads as TGTGCCAGCCAGACAGTTACAACTAATGAAAAACTGTTTTTT.

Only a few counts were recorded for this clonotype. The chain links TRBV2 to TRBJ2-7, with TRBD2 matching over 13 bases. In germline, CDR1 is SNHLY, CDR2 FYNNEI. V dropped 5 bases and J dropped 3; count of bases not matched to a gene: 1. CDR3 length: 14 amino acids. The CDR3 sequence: CASSTSGRGYEQYF. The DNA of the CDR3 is TGTGCCAGCAGTACTAGCGGGAGGGGCTACGAGCAGTACTTC. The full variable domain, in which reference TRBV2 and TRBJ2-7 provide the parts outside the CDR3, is EPEVTQTPSHQVTQMGQEVILRCVPISNHLYFYWYRQILGQKVEFLVSFYNNEISEKSEIFDDQFSVERPDGSNFTLKIRSTKLEDSAMYFCASSTSGRGYEQYFGPGTRLTVT.

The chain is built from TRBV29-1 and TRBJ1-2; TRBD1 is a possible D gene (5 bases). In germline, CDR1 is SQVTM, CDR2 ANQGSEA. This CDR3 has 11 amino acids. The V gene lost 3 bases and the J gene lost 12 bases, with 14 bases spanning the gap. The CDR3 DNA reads TGCAGCGTTGATCCGCAGGGAGGGAACACCTTC. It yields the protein CSVDPQGGNTF.

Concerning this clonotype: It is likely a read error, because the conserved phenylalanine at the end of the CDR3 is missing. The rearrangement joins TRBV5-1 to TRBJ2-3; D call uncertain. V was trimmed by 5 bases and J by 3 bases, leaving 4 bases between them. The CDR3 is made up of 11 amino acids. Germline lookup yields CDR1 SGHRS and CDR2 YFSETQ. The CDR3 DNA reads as TGCGCCAGCAGTATGACAGATACGCAGTATTCT. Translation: CASSMTDTQYS.

DNA for the CDR3: TGTGCCATCAGTGAGTCGTCAGACAGCGAAAAACTGTTTTTT. Its translation: CAISESSDSEKLFF. The rearrangement joins TRBV10-3 to TRBJ1-4, with D possibly being TRBD1 (5 bases). The germline V and J ends were trimmed by 0 bases and 8 bases, with 10 bases remaining between them. CDR3 length: 14 residues. The germline V gene encodes CDR1 ENHRY and CDR2 SYGVKD.

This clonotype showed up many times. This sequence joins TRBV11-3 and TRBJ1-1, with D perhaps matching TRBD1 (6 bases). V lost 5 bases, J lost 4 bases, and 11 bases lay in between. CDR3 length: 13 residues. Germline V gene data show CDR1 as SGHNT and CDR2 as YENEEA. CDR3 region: CASSLDSLTEAFF. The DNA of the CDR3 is TGTGCCAGCAGCCTGGACAGCCTCACTGAAGCTTTCTTT. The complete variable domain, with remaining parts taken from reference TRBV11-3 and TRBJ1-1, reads EAGVVQSPRYKIIEKKQPVAFWCNPISGHNTLYWYLQNLGQGPELLIRYENEEAVDDSQLPKDRFSAERLKGVDSTLKIQPAELGDSAVYLCASSLDSLTEAFFGQGTRLTVV.

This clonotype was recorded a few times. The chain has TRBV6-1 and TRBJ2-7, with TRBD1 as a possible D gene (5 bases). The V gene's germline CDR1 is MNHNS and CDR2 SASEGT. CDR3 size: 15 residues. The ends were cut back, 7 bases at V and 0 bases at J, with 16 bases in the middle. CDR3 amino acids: CASNKRSDSSYEQYF. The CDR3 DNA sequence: TGTGCCAGCAACAAACGATCAGACAGCTCCTACGAGCAGTACTTC.

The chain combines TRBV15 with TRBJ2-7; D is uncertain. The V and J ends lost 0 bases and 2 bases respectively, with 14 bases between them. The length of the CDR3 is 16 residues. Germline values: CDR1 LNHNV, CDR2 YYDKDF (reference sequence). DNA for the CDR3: TGTGCCACCAGCAGAGAACAGATTCCGATTACCTACGAGCAGTACTTC. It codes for CATSREQIPITYEQYF.